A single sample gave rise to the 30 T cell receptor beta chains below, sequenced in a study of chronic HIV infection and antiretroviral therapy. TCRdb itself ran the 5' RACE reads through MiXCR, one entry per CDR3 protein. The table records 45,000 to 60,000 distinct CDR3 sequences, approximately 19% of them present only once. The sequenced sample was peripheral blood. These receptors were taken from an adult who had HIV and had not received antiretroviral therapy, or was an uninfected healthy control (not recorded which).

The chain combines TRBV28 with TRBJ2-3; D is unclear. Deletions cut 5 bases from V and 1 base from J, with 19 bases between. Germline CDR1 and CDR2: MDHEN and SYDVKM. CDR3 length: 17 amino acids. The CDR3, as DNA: TGTGCCAGCAGTCCCCTGCCCTCTAATCAAGGCACAGATACGCAGTATTTT. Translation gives CASSPLPSNQGTDTQYF.

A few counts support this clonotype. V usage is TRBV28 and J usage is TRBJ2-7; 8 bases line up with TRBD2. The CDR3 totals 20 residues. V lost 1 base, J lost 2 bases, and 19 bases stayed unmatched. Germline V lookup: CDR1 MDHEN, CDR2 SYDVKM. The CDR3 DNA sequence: TGTGCCAGCAGTTTATCGGGGGTGAAGCGAGCGGGAGTTAGCGCCTACGAGCAGTACTTC. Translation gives CASSLSGVKRAGVSAYEQYF.

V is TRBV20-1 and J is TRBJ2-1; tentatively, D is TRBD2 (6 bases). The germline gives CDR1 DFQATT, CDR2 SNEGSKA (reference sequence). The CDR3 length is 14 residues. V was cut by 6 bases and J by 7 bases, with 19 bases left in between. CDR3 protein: CSAQRRARGNEQFF. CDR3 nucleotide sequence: TGCAGTGCCCAACGGAGGGCCCGAGGTAATGAGCAGTTCTTC.

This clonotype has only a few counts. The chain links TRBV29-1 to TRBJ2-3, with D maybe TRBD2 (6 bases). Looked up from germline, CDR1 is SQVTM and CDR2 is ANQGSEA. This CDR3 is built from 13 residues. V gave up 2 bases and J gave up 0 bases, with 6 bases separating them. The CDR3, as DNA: TGCAGCGTTGAACGGGGGAGCACAGATACGCAGTATTTT. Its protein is CSVERGSTDTQYF.

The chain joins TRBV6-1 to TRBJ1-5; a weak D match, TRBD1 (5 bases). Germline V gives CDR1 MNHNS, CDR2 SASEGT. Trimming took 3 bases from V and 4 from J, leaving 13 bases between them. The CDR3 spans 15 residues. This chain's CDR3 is CASSEGQGWNQPQHF. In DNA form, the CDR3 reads TGTGCCAGCAGTGAGGGTCAGGGATGGAATCAGCCCCAGCATTTT.

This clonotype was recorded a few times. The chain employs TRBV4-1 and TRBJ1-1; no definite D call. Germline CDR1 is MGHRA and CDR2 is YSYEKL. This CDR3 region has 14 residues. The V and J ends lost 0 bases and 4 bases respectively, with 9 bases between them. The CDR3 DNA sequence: TGCGCCAGCAGCCAAGAAAGGCGTGGCACTGAAGCTTTCTTT. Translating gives CASSQERRGTEAFF.

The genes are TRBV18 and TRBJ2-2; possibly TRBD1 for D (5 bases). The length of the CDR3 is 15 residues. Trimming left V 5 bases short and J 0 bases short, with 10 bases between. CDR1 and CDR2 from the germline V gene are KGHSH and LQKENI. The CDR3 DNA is TGTGCCAGCTCAAAGACAGCAACGAACACCGGGGAGCTGTTTTTT. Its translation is CASSKTATNTGELFF.

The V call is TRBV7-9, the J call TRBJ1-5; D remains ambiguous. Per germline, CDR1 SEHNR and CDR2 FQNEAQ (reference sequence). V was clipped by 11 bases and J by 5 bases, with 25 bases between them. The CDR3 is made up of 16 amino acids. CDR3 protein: CALPGGWVLWDQPQHF. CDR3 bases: TGTGCCCTGCCGGGTGGATGGGTACTCTGGGATCAGCCCCAGCATTTT. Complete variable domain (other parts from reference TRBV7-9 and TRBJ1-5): DTGVSQNPRHKITKRGQNVTFRCDPISEHNRLYWYRQTLGQGPEFLTYFQNEAQLEKSRLLSDRFSAERPKGSFSTLEIQRTEQGDSAMYLCALPGGWVLWDQPQHFGDGTRLSIL.

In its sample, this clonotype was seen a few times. The CDR3: CSAKLTQGDNQPQHF. CDR3 DNA: TGCAGCGCTAAGCTCACTCAGGGGGACAATCAGCCCCAGCATTTT. This chain joins TRBV29-1 and TRBJ1-5, with 7 bases aligning to TRBD1. With 7 bases clipped from V and 3 bases from J, the junction kept 12 bases outside the gene matches. The CDR3 is 15 residues long. Germline V gene sequence: CDR1 SQVTM, CDR2 ANQGSEA.

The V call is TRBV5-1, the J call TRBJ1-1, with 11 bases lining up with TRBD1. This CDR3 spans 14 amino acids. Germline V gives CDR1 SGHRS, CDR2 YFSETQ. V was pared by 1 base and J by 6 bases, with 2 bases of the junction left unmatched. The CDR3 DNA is TGCGCCAGCAGCTTGAGGGACAGGGGGTCTGAAGCTTTCTTT. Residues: CASSLRDRGSEAFF.

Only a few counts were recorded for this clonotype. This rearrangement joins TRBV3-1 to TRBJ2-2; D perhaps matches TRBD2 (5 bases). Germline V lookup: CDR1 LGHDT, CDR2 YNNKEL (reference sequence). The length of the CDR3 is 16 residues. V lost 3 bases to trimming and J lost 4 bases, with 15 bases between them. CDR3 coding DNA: TGTGCCAGCAGCCATATCCAGAGGCGGGCCACCGGGGAGCTGTTTTTT. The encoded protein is CASSHIQRRATGELFF.

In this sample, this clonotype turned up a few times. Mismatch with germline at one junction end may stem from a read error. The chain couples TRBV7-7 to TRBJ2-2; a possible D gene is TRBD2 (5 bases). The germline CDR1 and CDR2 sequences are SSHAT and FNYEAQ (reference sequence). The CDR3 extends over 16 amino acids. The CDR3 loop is CASSSGLNANTGELFF. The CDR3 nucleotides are TGTGCTAGCAGCTCTGGACTGAATGCGAACACCGGGGAGCTGTTTTTT.

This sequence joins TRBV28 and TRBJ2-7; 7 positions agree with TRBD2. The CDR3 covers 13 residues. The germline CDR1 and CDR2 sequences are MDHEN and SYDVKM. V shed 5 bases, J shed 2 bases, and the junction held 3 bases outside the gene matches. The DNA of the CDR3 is TGTGCCAGCAGTGAGCGGGAACCCTACGAGCAGTACTTC. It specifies CASSEREPYEQYF.

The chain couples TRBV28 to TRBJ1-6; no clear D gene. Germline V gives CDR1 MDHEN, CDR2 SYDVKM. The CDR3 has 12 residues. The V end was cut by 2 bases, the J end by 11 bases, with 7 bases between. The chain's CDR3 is CASSLKAPPLHF. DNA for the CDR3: TGTGCCAGCAGTTTAAAAGCCCCACCCCTCCACTTT. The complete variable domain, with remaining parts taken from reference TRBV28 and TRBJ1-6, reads DVKVTQSSRYLVKRTGEKVFLECVQDMDHENMFWYRQDPGLGLRLIYFSYDVKMKEKGDIPEGYSVSREKKERFSLILESASTNQTSMYLCASSLKAPPLHFGNGTRLTVT.

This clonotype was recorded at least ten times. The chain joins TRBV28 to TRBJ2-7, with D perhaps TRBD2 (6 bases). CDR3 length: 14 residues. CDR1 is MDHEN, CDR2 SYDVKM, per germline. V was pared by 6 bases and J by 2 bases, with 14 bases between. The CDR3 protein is CASRSGTAPYEQYF. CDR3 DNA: TGTGCCAGCAGATCCGGGACTGCGCCCTACGAGCAGTACTTC.

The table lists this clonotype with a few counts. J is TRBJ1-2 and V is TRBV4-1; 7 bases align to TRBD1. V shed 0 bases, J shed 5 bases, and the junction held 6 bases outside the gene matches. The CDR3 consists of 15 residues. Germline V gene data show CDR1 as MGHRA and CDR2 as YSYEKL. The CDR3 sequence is CASSQDSRGEYGYTF. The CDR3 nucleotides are TGCGCCAGCAGCCAAGATAGCAGGGGGGAGTATGGCTACACCTTC.

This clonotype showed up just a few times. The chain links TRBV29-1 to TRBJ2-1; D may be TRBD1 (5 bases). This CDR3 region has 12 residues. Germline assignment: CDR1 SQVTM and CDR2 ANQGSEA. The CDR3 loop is CSGIRVTREQFF. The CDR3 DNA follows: TGCAGTGGCATCAGGGTCACTCGTGAGCAGTTCTTC.

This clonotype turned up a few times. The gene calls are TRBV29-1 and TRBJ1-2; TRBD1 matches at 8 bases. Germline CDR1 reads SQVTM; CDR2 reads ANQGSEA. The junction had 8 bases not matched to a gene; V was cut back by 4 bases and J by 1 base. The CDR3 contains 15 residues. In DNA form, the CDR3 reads TGCAGCGTTGCAGGGGGCGAAAGTCTTAACTATGGCTACACCTTC. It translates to CSVAGGESLNYGYTF. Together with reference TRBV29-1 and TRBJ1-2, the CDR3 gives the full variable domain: SAVISQKPSRDICQRGTSLTIQCQVDSQVTMMFWYRQQPGQSLTLIATANQGSEATYESGFVIDKFPISRPNLTFSTLTVSNMSPEDSSIYLCSVAGGESLNYGYTFGSGTRLTVV.

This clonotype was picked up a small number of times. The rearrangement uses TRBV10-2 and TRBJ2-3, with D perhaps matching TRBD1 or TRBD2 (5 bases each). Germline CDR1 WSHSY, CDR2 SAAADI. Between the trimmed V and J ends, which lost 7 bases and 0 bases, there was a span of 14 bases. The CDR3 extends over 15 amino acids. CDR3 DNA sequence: TGCGCCAGCATGGGGACGACGGCTAGCACAGATACGCAGTATTTT. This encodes CASMGTTASTDTQYF.

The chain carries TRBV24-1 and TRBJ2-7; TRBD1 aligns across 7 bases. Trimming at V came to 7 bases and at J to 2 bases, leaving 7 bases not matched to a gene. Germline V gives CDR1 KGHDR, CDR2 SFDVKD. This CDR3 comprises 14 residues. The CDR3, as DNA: TGTGCCACCAGCCCCCGGGACAGCACCTACGAGCAGTACTTC. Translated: CATSPRDSTYEQYF.

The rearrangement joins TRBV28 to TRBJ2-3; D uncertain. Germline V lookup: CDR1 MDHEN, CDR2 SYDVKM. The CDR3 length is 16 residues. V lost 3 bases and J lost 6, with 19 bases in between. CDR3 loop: CASSLGSLVRSDTQYF. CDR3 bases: TGTGCCAGCAGTTTGGGTTCTCTAGTGAGATCGGATACGCAGTATTTT.

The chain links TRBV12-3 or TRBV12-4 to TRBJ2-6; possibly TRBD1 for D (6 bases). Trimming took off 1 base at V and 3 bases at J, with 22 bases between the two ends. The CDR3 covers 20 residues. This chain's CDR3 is CASSLVLARGFLGGANVLTF. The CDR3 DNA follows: TGTGCCAGCAGTTTAGTCTTAGCCAGGGGATTTCTCGGTGGGGCCAACGTCCTGACTTTC.

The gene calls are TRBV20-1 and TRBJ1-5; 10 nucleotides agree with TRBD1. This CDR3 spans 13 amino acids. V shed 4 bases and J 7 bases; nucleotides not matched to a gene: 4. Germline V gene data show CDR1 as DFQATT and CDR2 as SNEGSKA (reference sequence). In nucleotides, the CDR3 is TGCAGTGCTACCGGGACAGGGGACCAGCCCCAGCATTTT. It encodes CSATGTGDQPQHF.

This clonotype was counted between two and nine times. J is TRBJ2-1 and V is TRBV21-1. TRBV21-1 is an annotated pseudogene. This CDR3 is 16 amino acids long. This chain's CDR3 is CASSKGLYSSYNEQFF. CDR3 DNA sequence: TGTGCCAGCAGCAAAGGGCTATACAGCTCCTACAATGAGCAGTTCTTC.

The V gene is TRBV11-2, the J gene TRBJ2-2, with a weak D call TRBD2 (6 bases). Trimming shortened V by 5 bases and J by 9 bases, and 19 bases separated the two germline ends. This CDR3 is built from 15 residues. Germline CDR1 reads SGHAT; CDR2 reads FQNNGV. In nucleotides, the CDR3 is TGTGCCAGCAGCCCGAGCTGGAGGGTCCCCAGGGAGCTGTTTTTT. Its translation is CASSPSWRVPRELFF.

The CDR3 spells CSVGDPDTQYF. The CDR3 nucleotides read TGCAGCGTCGGCGACCCAGATACGCAGTATTTT. V is TRBV29-1 and J is TRBJ2-3, with D unclear. Germline values: CDR1 SQVTM, CDR2 ANQGSEA. CDR3 length: 11 amino acids. V lost 6 bases, J lost 4 bases, and 8 bases lay in between.

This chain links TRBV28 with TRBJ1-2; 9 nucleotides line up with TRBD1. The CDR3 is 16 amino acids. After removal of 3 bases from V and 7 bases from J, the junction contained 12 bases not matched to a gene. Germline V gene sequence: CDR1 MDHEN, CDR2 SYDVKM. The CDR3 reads CASSFTSQGQGRGYTF. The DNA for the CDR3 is TGTGCCAGCAGTTTTACGAGTCAGGGACAGGGACGTGGCTACACCTTC.

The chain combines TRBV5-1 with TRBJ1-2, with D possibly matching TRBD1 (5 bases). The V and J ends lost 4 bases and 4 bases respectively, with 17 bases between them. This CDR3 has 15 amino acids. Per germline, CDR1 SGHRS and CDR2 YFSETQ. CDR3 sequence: CASSPSTVPVYGYTF. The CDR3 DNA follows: TGCGCCAGCAGCCCCTCGACAGTACCTGTCTATGGCTACACCTTC.

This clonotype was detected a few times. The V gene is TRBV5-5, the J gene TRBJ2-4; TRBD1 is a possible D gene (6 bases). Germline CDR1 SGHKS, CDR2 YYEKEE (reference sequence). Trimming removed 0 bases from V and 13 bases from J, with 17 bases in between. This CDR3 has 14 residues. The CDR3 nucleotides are TGTGCCAGCAGCTTGGAAGGGTGGACAGTGGGGCAGTACTTC. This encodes CASSLEGWTVGQYF. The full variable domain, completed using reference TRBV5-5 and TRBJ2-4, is DAGVTQSPTHLIKTRGQQVTLRCSPISGHKSVSWYQQVLGQGPQFIFQYYEKEERGRGNFPDRFSARQFPNYSSELNVNALLLGDSALYLCASSLEGWTVGQYFGAGTRLSVL.

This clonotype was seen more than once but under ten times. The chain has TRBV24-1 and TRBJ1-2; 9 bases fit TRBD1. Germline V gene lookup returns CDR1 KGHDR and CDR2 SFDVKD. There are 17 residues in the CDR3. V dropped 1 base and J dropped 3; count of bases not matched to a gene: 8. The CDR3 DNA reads TGTGCCACCAGTGATTTTGAACCCACAGGGGGCTACTATGGCTACACCTTC. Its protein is CATSDFEPTGGYYGYTF.